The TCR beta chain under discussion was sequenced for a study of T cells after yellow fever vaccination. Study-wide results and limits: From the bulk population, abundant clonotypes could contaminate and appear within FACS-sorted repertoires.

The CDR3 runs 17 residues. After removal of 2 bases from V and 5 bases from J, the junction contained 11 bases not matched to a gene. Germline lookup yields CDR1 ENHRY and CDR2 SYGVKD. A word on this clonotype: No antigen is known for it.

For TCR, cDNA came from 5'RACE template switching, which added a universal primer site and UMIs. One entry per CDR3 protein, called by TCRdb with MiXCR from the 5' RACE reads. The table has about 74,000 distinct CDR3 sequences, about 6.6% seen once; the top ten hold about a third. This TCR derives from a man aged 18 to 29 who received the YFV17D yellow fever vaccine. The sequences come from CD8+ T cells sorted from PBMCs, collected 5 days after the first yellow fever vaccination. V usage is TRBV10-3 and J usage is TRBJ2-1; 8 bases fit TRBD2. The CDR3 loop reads CAISEPGTSGINNEQFF. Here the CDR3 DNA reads TGTGCCATCAGTGAGCCCGGGACTAGTGGAATCAACAATGAGCAGTTCTTC.